This T cell receptor (beta chain) was sequenced during a study of cytotoxic CD8 clonotypes in ibrutinib-treated CLL. Study background: Partial responses numbered approximately 24 and complete responses 2; after a median approximately 70 months, about 14 stayed remitted and 12 progressed.

General study results and limits: Clonality went higher at ibrutinib response and then dropped back toward baseline at progression.

The protocol was immunoSEQ multiplex PCR, while the TCRdb copy is restricted to in-frame clones and leaves out a portion. The sample contains approximately 130,000 clones, 84% of which appear only once. A note on this clone: Its target is not known.

V was trimmed by 6 bases and J by 3 bases, leaving 11 bases between them. CDR1 and CDR2 (germline): SNHLY, FYNNEI. The CDR3 contains 13 residues. This clonotype originated in a human donor with chronic lymphocytic leukemia. The chain links TRBV2 to TRBJ1-1; weak D call: TRBD1 (5 bases). The specimen comprised PBMCs, sampled after 24 months of ibrutinib treatment. The CDR3 reads CASRGRADTEAFF. The CDR3 DNA sequence: TGTGCCAGCAGGGGCAGGGCAGACACTGAAGCTTTCTTT.